These 5 T cell receptor beta chains were sequenced from one sample in a study of T cell repertoires in cytomegalovirus infection. The antigens of these receptors remain unknown. One entry per CDR3 protein results from TCRdb running MiXCR on the reads. The profile covers about 71,000 distinct CDR3 sequences, with approximately 20% appearing a single time and roughly two thirds taken by the ten largest. The sequenced sample was CD8+ T cells from cultured PBMCs, obtained from culture after CMV antigen stimulation. The receptors shown here come from a human donor in good health (CMV status not recorded). Some clones in this sample may be carry-over from other donors' samples.

The genes are TRBV7-3 and TRBJ2-5; unclear D gene. The length of the CDR3 is 12 residues. CDR1 and CDR2 (germline): SGHTA, FQGTGA. Deletions cut 2 bases from V and 1 base from J, with 2 bases between. As DNA, the CDR3 is TGTGCCAGCAGCTTATTCCAAGAGACCCAGTACTTC. It translates to CASSLFQETQYF. The full variable domain, with the rest looked up from reference TRBV7-3 and TRBJ2-5, is GAGVSQTPSNKVTEKGKYVELRCDPISGHTALYWYRQSLGQGPEFLIYFQGTGAADDSGLPNDRFFAVRPEGSVSTLKIQRTERGDSAVYLCASSLFQETQYFGPGTRLLVL.

The rearrangement links TRBV9 to TRBJ1-1; D is ambiguous. Between the trimmed V and J ends, which lost 4 bases and 9 bases, there was a span of 19 bases. The CDR3 has 14 residues. Germline V gives CDR1 SGDLS, CDR2 YYNGEE. CDR3: CASSPGSGVVKAFF. The CDR3 region has the DNA TGTGCCAGCAGCCCAGGCAGCGGGGTAGTAAAAGCTTTCTTT.

This clonotype occurred a few times. The chain carries TRBV10-3 and TRBJ1-6; weak D call: TRBD1 (6 bases). In germline, CDR1 is ENHRY, CDR2 SYGVKD. Trimming stripped 7 bases from V and 5 bases from J, with 15 bases between. CDR3 length: 15 residues. CDR3 DNA sequence: TGTGCCATCAAGGAAGGGGGAATGAATAATTCACCCCTCCACTTT. This codes for CAIKEGGMNNSPLHF.

This clonotype was counted at least ten times. The V gene is TRBV7-9, the J gene TRBJ1-4, with D unclear. The CDR3 totals 13 residues. CDR1 is SEHNR, CDR2 FQNEAQ, per germline (reference sequence). The V gene lost 0 bases and the J gene lost 5 bases, with 4 bases spanning the gap. The CDR3 sequence is CASSLAENEKLFF. As DNA, the CDR3 is TGTGCCAGCAGCTTAGCAGAAAATGAAAAACTGTTTTTT.

The chain is built from TRBV27 and TRBJ2-2; no clear D gene. The germline V gene has CDR1 MNHEY and CDR2 SMNVEV (reference sequence). Trimming took 5 bases from V and 4 from J, leaving 5 bases between them. This CDR3 spans 12 amino acids. CDR3 nucleotide sequence: TGTGCCAGCAGTACCTTCACCGGGGAGCTGTTTTTT. It codes for CASSTFTGELFF.